These 26 T cell receptor beta chains came from one sample sequenced in a study of T cell repertoires in cytomegalovirus infection. TCRdb fed the reads into MiXCR, producing one record per CDR3 protein. The sample has around 120,000 distinct CDR3 sequences, about 24% seen once. These receptors' antigens are unknown. Sequencing was carried out using PBMCs, sequenced either directly or after in vitro stimulation (not recorded which). All receptors come from a human donor in good health (CMV status not recorded). Some clones in this sample may be carry-over from other donors' samples.

This clonotype was detected a few times. V and J are TRBV12-3 or TRBV12-4 and TRBJ1-3; 7 bases fit TRBD1. Trimming removed 5 bases from V and 7 bases from J; junction bases left unmatched: 11. This CDR3 is 15 amino acids long. Written as DNA, the CDR3 is TGTGCCAGCAGTATCGGACAGGTCGGTCAGAACACCATATATTTT. It yields the protein CASSIGQVGQNTIYF.

In its sample, this clonotype was seen a few times. The J gene is TRBJ2-3, the V gene TRBV11-3; D is perhaps TRBD2 (6 bases). The CDR3 spans 13 residues. Germline V gene lookup returns CDR1 SGHNT and CDR2 YENEEA. Trimming pared 7 bases from V and 0 bases from J, leaving 8 bases between. CDR3 protein: CASIAASTDTQYF. The CDR3 DNA is TGTGCCAGCATAGCGGCTAGCACAGATACGCAGTATTTT.

The V gene is TRBV18, the J gene TRBJ2-2, with D possibly being TRBD1 or TRBD2 (5 bases each). This CDR3 has 16 amino acids. CDR1 and CDR2 (germline): KGHSH, LQKENI. V was cut by 2 bases and J by 7 bases, with 17 bases left in between. As DNA, the CDR3 is TGTGCCAGCTCACCAATAGACGCCTCGAGGGGCGGGGAGCTGTTTTTT. This encodes CASSPIDASRGGELFF. Using reference TRBV18 and TRBJ2-2 for the parts outside the CDR3, the full variable domain is NAGVMQNPRHLVRRRGQEARLRCSPMKGHSHVYWYRQLPEEGLKFMVYLQKENIIDESGMPKERFSAEFPKEGPSILRIQQVVRGDSAAYFCASSPIDASRGGELFFGEGSRLTVL.

A remark on this clonotype: It may be a read error: a sequence one base away is much more abundant. Because the CDR3 is missing its conserved closing phenylalanine or tryptophan, this is likely a read error. The CDR3 sequence is CASSPGAGGAYEQYY. For the CDR3, the DNA is TGTGCCAGCAGCCCAGGGGCGGGAGGTGCCTACGAGCAGTACTAC. The V gene is TRBV7-2, the J gene TRBJ2-7, with 8 bases lining up with TRBD2. The CDR3 covers 15 residues. The germline CDR1 and CDR2 sequences are SGHTA and FQGNSA. V lost 5 bases to trimming and J lost 2 bases; unmatched junction nucleotides: 8.

The rearrangement uses TRBV12-3 or TRBV12-4 and TRBJ1-5, with D unclear. The CDR3 is 12 residues long. Trimming left V 7 bases short and J 2 bases short, with 6 bases between. Written as DNA, the CDR3 is TGTGCCAGCAATTCAGGCAATCAGCCCCAGCATTTT. It encodes CASNSGNQPQHF.

The rearrangement joins TRBV12-3 or TRBV12-4 to TRBJ2-7, with D uncertain. The CDR3 covers 14 residues. V was pared by 1 base and J by 5 bases, with 12 bases between. Here the CDR3 DNA reads TGTGCCAGCAGTTTAGTGGGTACTATGGACGAGCAGTACTTC. Translating it yields CASSLVGTMDEQYF.

This chain links TRBV27 with TRBJ2-1, with 8 bases fitting TRBD1. Germline values: CDR1 MNHEY, CDR2 SMNVEV (reference sequence). The V and J ends lost 5 bases and 8 bases, in that order; junction bases with no gene match: 11. The CDR3 runs 15 residues. The CDR3 loop reads CASSTSGGPSDEQFF. CDR3 bases: TGTGCCAGCAGTACCTCAGGGGGCCCTTCGGATGAGCAGTTCTTC.

Only a few counts were recorded for this clonotype. The chain recombines TRBV19 with TRBJ1-2, with 10 bases that match TRBD1. The trim removed 6 bases at V and 7 bases at J, leaving 5 bases unmatched. Germline CDR1 is LNHDA and CDR2 is SQIVND (reference sequence). The CDR3 spans 13 residues. The CDR3 protein is CASSIDRGPGYTF. The CDR3 DNA reads as TGTGCCAGTAGCATCGACAGGGGGCCTGGCTACACCTTC.

This rearrangement joins TRBV12-5 to TRBJ1-3; 10 bases line up with TRBD1. V lost 2 bases and J lost 8; bases outside the gene matches: 6. Germline CDR1 LGHNT, CDR2 FRNRAP. The CDR3 runs to 15 residues. CDR3 in DNA: TGTGCTAGTGGTTTGTCGGGACAGGGGTTGCACACCATATATTTT. Translation: CASGLSGQGLHTIYF.

This chain joins TRBV15 and TRBJ1-5; possibly TRBD1 for D (5 bases). Germline V CDR1 and CDR2: LNHNV, YYDKDF (reference sequence). The length of the CDR3 is 15 residues. Trimming shortened V by 4 bases and J by 6 bases, and 16 bases separated the two germline ends. In DNA, the CDR3 is TGTGCCACCAGCACCATCCGGGGGGTAAGTCAGCCCCAGCATTTT. Translating it yields CATSTIRGVSQPQHF.

This clonotype was found a few times. V and J are TRBV7-6 and TRBJ1-6; the match to TRBD1 covers 8 bases. With V trimmed by 6 bases and J by 8 bases, 6 bases remained unmatched. CDR3 length equals 14 residues. Germline CDR1 and CDR2: SGHVS and FNYEAQ. CDR3 in DNA: TGTGCCAGCAGTCCAGGGGGCTTGGATTCACCCCTCCACTTT. This codes for CASSPGGLDSPLHF.

The J gene is TRBJ1-1, the V gene TRBV5-1, with D possibly being TRBD1 (5 bases). The germline V and J ends were trimmed by 0 bases and 5 bases, with 17 bases remaining between them. In germline, CDR1 is SGHRS, CDR2 YFSETQ. The CDR3 totals 16 residues. CDR3 loop: CASSLGWGSVRTEAFF. CDR3 nucleotide sequence: TGCGCCAGCAGCTTGGGCTGGGGCTCGGTACGGACTGAAGCTTTCTTT.

This clonotype was observed at least ten times. The rearrangement uses TRBV7-2 and TRBJ2-1; weak D call: TRBD2 (5 bases). Germline loops: CDR1 SGHTA, CDR2 FQGNSA. Trimming cost V 2 bases and J 7 bases, with 9 bases left between them. The length of the CDR3 is 13 residues. In DNA, the CDR3 is TGTGCCAGCAGCTTAAGGCTAGCTAATGAGCAGTTCTTC. This translates into CASSLRLANEQFF.

This sequence joins TRBV20-1 and TRBJ2-1; no firm D call. The CDR3 extends over 15 amino acids. V lost 2 bases and J 2 bases, leaving 13 bases between the germline ends. The V gene's germline CDR1 is DFQATT and CDR2 SNEGSKA (reference sequence). CDR3 DNA: TGCAGTGCTAGACAAGATGCGTGGGCCTACAATGAGCAGTTCTTC. This gives the protein CSARQDAWAYNEQFF.

The J gene is TRBJ1-1, the V gene TRBV29-1, with a weak D call TRBD1 (5 bases). The germline gives CDR1 SQVTM, CDR2 ANQGSEA. Trimming stripped 2 bases from V and 1 base from J, with 23 bases between. CDR3 length equals 18 residues. In DNA, the CDR3 is TGCAGCGTTGAAAGGCCCTCGGGACGGATTATCGCGAACACTGAAGCTTTCTTT. Protein product: CSVERPSGRIIANTEAFF. The variable domain in full, completed from reference TRBV29-1 and TRBJ1-1, reads SAVISQKPSRDICQRGTSLTIQCQVDSQVTMMFWYRQQPGQSLTLIATANQGSEATYESGFVIDKFPISRPNLTFSTLTVSNMSPEDSSIYLCSVERPSGRIIANTEAFFGQGTRLTVV.

The chain employs TRBV19 and TRBJ2-7; the D is unclear. V was trimmed by 5 bases and J by 7 bases, leaving 15 bases between them. CDR1 is LNHDA and CDR2 is SQIVND in the germline V gene (reference sequence). CDR3 size: 13 residues. The CDR3 DNA reads TGTGCCAGTAGTCTGACATCGGCAGGAGAGCAGTACGTC. Translation gives CASSLTSAGEQYV.

A few counts support this clonotype. This chain links TRBV28 with TRBJ2-1; TRBD1 matches 12 bases. V trimming: 2 bases; J trimming: 8 bases; junction bases outside the gene matches: 7. The CDR3 contains 16 residues. Per germline, CDR1 MDHEN and CDR2 SYDVKM. CDR3 sequence (DNA): TGTGCCAGCAGTTTAAGGGTCGGGACAGGGGGCCATGAGCAGTTCTTC. The encoded protein is CASSLRVGTGGHEQFF.

The sample holds a few counts of this clonotype. The V call is TRBV15, the J call TRBJ2-1; TRBD2 agrees at 7 bases. The CDR3 length is 14 residues. Germline V gene data show CDR1 as LNHNV and CDR2 as YYDKDF (reference sequence). With V trimmed by 2 bases and J by 6 bases, 4 bases remained unmatched. The CDR3, as DNA: TGTGCCACCAGCAGAAAGACTAGCCCCAATGAGCAGTTCTTC. It yields the protein CATSRKTSPNEQFF.

This clonotype was observed once. The V gene is TRBV6-2 or TRBV6-3, the J gene TRBJ1-1; no reliable D call. Germline CDR1 is MNHEY and CDR2 is SVGEGT. This CDR3 has 14 amino acids. The V and J ends lost 0 bases and 1 base respectively, with 6 bases between them. CDR3 sequence (DNA): TGTGCCAGCAGTTACTCGGAAGAGAACACTGAAGCTTTCTTT. Translation gives CASSYSEENTEAFF.

This clonotype was detected ten times or more. This chain uses TRBV12-5 with TRBJ1-5; D remains unclear. This CDR3 region has 13 residues. Germline V gives CDR1 LGHNT, CDR2 FRNRAP. With 0 bases removed from V and 7 bases from J, the gap between germline ends came to 7 bases. The CDR3 sequence: CASGLVLGQPQHF. The DNA for the CDR3 is TGTGCTAGTGGTTTGGTACTGGGGCAGCCCCAGCATTTT.

The J gene is TRBJ1-5, the V gene TRBV28, with TRBD1 as a possible D gene (5 bases). CDR3 size: 19 residues. V was trimmed by 2 bases and J by 1 base, leaving 21 bases between them. The germline gives CDR1 MDHEN, CDR2 SYDVKM. CDR3 sequence: CASSLRGLTGVVSNQPQHF. In nucleotides, the CDR3 is TGTGCCAGCAGTTTAAGGGGATTAACAGGAGTGGTAAGCAATCAGCCCCAGCATTTT.

This clonotype was picked up many times. This chain links TRBV7-2 with TRBJ2-3; 8 nucleotides match TRBD1. This CDR3 is 15 amino acids long. The germline V gene has CDR1 SGHTA and CDR2 FQGNSA. The ends lost 3 bases at V and 3 bases at J; junction bases unmatched: 5. The CDR3 sequence is CASSFITGGTDTQYF. As DNA, the CDR3 is TGTGCCAGCAGCTTTATAACAGGGGGTACAGATACGCAGTATTTT.

Here the CDR3 DNA reads TGTGCCACCAGTGTCATGACAGGGTCAAGCACAGATACGCAGTATTTT. The encoded protein is CATSVMTGSSTDTQYF. The chain uses TRBV24-1 and TRBJ2-3, with TRBD1 matching 7 bases. The CDR3 spans 16 residues. CDR1 and CDR2 (germline): KGHDR, SFDVKD. V lost 5 bases to trimming and J lost 0 bases; unmatched junction nucleotides: 7.

J is TRBJ1-2 and V is TRBV28; D unclear. Trimming took off 3 bases at V and 0 bases at J, with 14 bases between the two ends. Germline V gives CDR1 MDHEN, CDR2 SYDVKM. The CDR3 is 16 amino acids. The CDR3 DNA follows: TGTGCCAGCAGTTTGCTCTCACAGCTGTCTAACTATGGCTACACCTTC. This translates into CASSLLSQLSNYGYTF.

This clonotype was detected ten times or more. This chain uses TRBV7-8 with TRBJ2-5, with 14 nucleotides matching TRBD2. This CDR3 comprises 16 residues. J gave up 9 bases and V 1 base, and 7 bases lay outside the gene matches. Germline assignment: CDR1 SGHVS and CDR2 FQNEAQ. The DNA of the CDR3 is TGTGCCAGCAGCTTAGAAAATCCGGGACTAGCGGGGGCCCAGTACTTC. It codes for CASSLENPGLAGAQYF.

The rearrangement uses TRBV28 and TRBJ1-5; 7 nucleotides agree with TRBD1. The CDR3 runs 15 residues. The V segment lost 2 bases and the J segment 4 bases; nucleotides outside the gene matches: 5. Germline V gene sequence: CDR1 MDHEN, CDR2 SYDVKM. Here the CDR3 reads CASSLLGQTNQPQHF. The CDR3 DNA reads as TGTGCCAGCAGTTTACTGGGACAGACAAATCAGCCCCAGCATTTT.